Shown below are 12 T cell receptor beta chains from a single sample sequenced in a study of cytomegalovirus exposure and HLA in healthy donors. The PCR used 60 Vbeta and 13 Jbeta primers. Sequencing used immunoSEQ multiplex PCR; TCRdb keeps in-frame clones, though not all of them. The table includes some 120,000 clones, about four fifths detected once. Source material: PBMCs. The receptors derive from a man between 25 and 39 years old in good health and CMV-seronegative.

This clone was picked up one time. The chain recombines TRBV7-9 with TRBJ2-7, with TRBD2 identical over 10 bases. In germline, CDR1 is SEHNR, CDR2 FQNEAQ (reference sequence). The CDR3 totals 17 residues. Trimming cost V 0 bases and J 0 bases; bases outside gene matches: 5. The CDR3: CASSLAGSGRDSYEQYF. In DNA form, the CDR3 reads TGTGCCAGCAGCTTAGCTGGGAGCGGGAGGGACTCCTACGAGCAGTACTTC.

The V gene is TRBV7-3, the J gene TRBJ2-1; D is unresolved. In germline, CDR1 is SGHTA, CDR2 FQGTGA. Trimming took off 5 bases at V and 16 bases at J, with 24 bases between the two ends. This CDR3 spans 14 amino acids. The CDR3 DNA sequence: TGTGCCAGCAGCCTAGTTGACGGCTCCTGGCGTCTCTTCTTC. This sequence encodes CASSLVDGSWRLFF.

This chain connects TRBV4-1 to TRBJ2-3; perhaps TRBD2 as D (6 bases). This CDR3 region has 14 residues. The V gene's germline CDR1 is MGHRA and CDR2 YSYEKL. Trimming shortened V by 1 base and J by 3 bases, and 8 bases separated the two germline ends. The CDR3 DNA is TGCGCCAGCAGCCAAGGGGCGGGGACAGATACGCAGTATTTT. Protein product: CASSQGAGTDTQYF.

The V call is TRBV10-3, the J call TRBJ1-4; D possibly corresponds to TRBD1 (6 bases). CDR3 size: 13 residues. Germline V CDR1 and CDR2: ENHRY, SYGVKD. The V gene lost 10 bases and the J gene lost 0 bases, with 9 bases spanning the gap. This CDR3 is CANRDTTNEKLFF. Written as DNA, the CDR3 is TGTGCCAACCGGGACACAACTAATGAAAAACTGTTTTTT.

Here the CDR3 DNA reads TGTGCCAGCAAGGGGTTTGTGGACAGTAAAGAGACCCAGTACTTC. As protein: CASKGFVDSKETQYF. The V and J genes are TRBV27 and TRBJ2-5, with D possibly TRBD1 on 6 matching bases. CDR1 and CDR2 (germline): MNHEY, SMNVEV (reference sequence). Trimming removed 7 bases at V and 3 bases at J, with 18 bases between. This CDR3 is built from 15 residues.

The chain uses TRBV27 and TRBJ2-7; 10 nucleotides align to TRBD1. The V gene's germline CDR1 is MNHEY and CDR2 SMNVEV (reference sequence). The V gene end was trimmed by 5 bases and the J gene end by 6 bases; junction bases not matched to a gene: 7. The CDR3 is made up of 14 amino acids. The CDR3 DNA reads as TGTGCCAGCAGTGGCCGGGACAGGGGTGGCGAGCAGTACTTC. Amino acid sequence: CASSGRDRGGEQYF.

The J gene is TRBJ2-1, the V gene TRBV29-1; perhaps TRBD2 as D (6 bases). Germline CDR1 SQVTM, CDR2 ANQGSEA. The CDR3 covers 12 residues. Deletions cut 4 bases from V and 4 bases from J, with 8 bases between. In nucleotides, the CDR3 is TGCAGCGTTGCCGGGGGTTACAATGAGCAGTTCTTC. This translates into CSVAGGYNEQFF.

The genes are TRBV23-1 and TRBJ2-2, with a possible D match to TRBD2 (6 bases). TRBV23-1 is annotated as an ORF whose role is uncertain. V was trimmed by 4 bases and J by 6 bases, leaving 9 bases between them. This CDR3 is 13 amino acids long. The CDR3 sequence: CASSLWGAGELFF. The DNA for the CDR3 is TGCGCCAGCAGTCTGTGGGGGGCCGGGGAGCTGTTTTTT.

CDR3 region: CASSLISAGTGVYNEQFF. The CDR3 DNA reads as TGTGCCAGCAGCTTAATTTCCGCCGGGACAGGGGTATACAATGAGCAGTTCTTC. The genes are TRBV7-3 and TRBJ2-1; 10 bases fit TRBD1. V was clipped by 1 base and J by 4 bases; unmatched bases: 10. The germline CDR1 and CDR2 sequences are SGHTA and FQGTGA. There are 18 residues in the CDR3.

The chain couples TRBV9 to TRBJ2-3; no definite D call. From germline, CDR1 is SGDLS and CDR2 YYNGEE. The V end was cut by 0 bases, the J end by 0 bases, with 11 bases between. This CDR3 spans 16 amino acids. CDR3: CASSVVAATSTDTQYF. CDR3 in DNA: TGTGCCAGCAGCGTAGTGGCCGCGACAAGCACAGATACGCAGTATTTT.

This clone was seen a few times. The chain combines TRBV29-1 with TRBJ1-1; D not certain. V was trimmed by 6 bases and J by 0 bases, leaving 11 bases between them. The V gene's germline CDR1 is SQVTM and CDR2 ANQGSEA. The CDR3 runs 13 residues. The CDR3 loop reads CSVGPGMNTEAFF. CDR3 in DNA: TGCAGCGTAGGGCCGGGGATGAACACTGAAGCTTTCTTT. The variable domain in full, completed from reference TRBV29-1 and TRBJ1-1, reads SAVISQKPSRDICQRGTSLTIQCQVDSQVTMMFWYRQQPGQSLTLIATANQGSEATYESGFVIDKFPISRPNLTFSTLTVSNMSPEDSSIYLCSVGPGMNTEAFFGQGTRLTVV.

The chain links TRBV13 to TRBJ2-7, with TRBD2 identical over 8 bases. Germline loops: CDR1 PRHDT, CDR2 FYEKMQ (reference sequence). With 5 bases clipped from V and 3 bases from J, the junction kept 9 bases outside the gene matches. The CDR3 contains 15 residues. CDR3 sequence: CASSQSSGPHYEQYF. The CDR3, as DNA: TGTGCCAGCAGCCAGTCTAGCGGGCCCCACTACGAGCAGTACTTC.